Presented here are 24 T cell receptor beta chains from one specimen sequenced in a study of cytomegalovirus exposure and HLA in healthy donors. The PCR contained 60 Vbeta and 13 Jbeta primers. Assay: immunoSEQ multiplex PCR; the TCRdb copy retains only in-frame clones and omits some. The table includes around 180,000 clones, just under 80% detected once. Input material: PBMCs. These receptors were taken from a woman under 40 in good health and CMV-seropositive.

V is TRBV25-1 and J is TRBJ1-2, with unresolved D. There are 14 residues in the CDR3. CDR1 MGHDK and CDR2 SYGVNS come from the germline V gene. Trimming took off 3 bases at V and 4 bases at J, with 12 bases between the two ends. The CDR3, as DNA: TGTGCCAGCAGTGACTTGCGTAGCGGCTATGGCTACACCTTC. Amino acids: CASSDLRSGYGYTF.

The V and J genes are TRBV7-8 and TRBJ2-1; 8 bases match TRBD2. Per the germline V gene, CDR1 is SGHVS and CDR2 is FQNEAQ. V lost 1 base and J lost 0; bases outside the gene matches: 8. CDR3 length: 18 amino acids. The CDR3 here is CASSLGGRRGSSYNEQFF. The DNA for the CDR3 is TGTGCCAGCAGCTTAGGCGGGAGGCGGGGAAGCTCCTACAATGAGCAGTTCTTC.

V gene TRBV6-5 combines with J gene TRBJ2-7; 7 bases line up with TRBD2. J was trimmed by 10 bases and V by 4 bases; bases with no gene match: 13. The CDR3 loop spans 14 amino acids. Germline-derived CDR1 and CDR2 are MNHEY and SVGAGI. The CDR3 region has the DNA TGTGCCAGCAGTTTCGGAGCGGGGAGCTCGGAACAGTACTTC. This sequence encodes CASSFGAGSSEQYF.

Turning to this clone: An end of the junction differs from the germline gene, which may be a read error. The rearrangement joins TRBV2 to TRBJ2-1; 7 bases align to TRBD2. The CDR3 extends over 14 amino acids. CDR1 is SNHLY and CDR2 is FYNNEI in the germline V gene. The CDR3 is CASNVGGSSNEQFF. The CDR3 DNA reads as TGTGCGAGCAACGTCGGCGGGAGTTCTAATGAGCAGTTCTTC.

The CDR3 protein is CASSSSGGNEQYF. CDR3 nucleotide sequence: TGTGCCAGCAGCTCCTCCGGGGGAAACGAGCAGTACTTC. The chain uses TRBV7-9 and TRBJ2-7; possibly TRBD2 for D (6 bases). The CDR3 sequence is 13 residues long. The germline gives CDR1 SEHNR, CDR2 FQNEAQ (reference sequence). The V gene lost 4 bases and the J gene lost 5 bases, with 12 bases spanning the gap.

This chain joins TRBV9 and TRBJ2-6; no reliable D call. The CDR3 length is 13 residues. Trimming shortened V by 5 bases and J by 2 bases, and 5 bases separated the two germline ends. Per germline, CDR1 SGDLS and CDR2 YYNGEE. In nucleotides, the CDR3 is TGTGCCAGCAGTCGTACTGGGGCCAACGTCCTGACTTTC. It encodes CASSRTGANVLTF.

The V call is TRBV19, the J call TRBJ2-7; 7 nucleotides line up with TRBD1. This CDR3 comprises 13 residues. CDR1 and CDR2 from the germline V gene are LNHDA and SQIVND (reference sequence). The V segment lost 8 bases and the J segment 2 bases; nucleotides outside the gene matches: 6. The DNA for the CDR3 is TGTGCCAGTCGACTACAGGGGACCTACGAGCAGTACTTC. Its translation: CASRLQGTYEQYF. The complete variable domain, with remaining parts taken from reference TRBV19 and TRBJ2-7, reads DGGITQSPKYLFRKEGQNVTLSCEQNLNHDAMYWYRQDPGQGLRLIYYSQIVNDFQKGDIAEGYSVSREKKESFPLTVTSAQKNPTAFYLCASRLQGTYEQYFGPGTRLTVT.

This clone was seen only once. V usage is TRBV4-1 and J usage is TRBJ2-3, with D hard to call. CDR1 and CDR2 (germline): MGHRA, YSYEKL. The CDR3 runs 16 residues. V lost 3 bases, J lost 4 bases, and 17 bases lay in between. The CDR3 sequence is CASSHGLQFGADTQYF. The CDR3 bases are TGCGCCAGCAGCCATGGGCTCCAGTTCGGCGCAGATACGCAGTATTTT.

The CDR3 here is CASSYEGSGANVLTF. The CDR3 DNA reads as TGTGCCAGCAGTTATGAGGGATCTGGGGCCAACGTCCTGACTTTC. The V call is TRBV6-6, the J call TRBJ2-6, with D possibly TRBD2 on 5 matching bases. Germline-derived CDR1 and CDR2 are MNHNY and SVGAGI (reference sequence). Trimming took off 3 bases at V and 1 base at J, with 7 bases between the two ends. The length of the CDR3 is 15 residues.

This clone was seen just once. The chain combines TRBV19 with TRBJ1-1; the D is unclear. The CDR3 runs 13 residues. The germline CDR1 and CDR2 sequences are LNHDA and SQIVND (reference sequence). Trimming removed 5 bases at V and 1 base at J, with 8 bases between. The CDR3 nucleotides are TGTGCCAGTAGTGTACAGAAGAACACTGAAGCTTTCTTT. Protein product: CASSVQKNTEAFF.

CDR3 nucleotide sequence: TGTGCCAGCTCACCAGGGCAGAACACTGAAGCTTTCTTT. It specifies CASSPGQNTEAFF. V and J are TRBV18 and TRBJ1-1; no firm D call. Germline values: CDR1 KGHSH, CDR2 LQKENI. V shed 2 bases and J shed 1 base, with 5 bases lying between them. This CDR3 contains 13 residues.

As for this clone: At one boundary the junction diverges from the germline segment, which might be a read error. The chain links TRBV7-9 to TRBJ1-2, with no clear D. CDR3 size: 16 residues. Germline CDR1 reads SEHNR; CDR2 reads FQNEAQ (reference sequence). CDR3 residues: CSSSLEPYQVNYGYTF. The CDR3 DNA is TGTTCCAGCAGCTTAGAGCCGTACCAGGTTAACTATGGCTACACCTTC. The full variable domain, with the rest looked up from reference TRBV7-9 and TRBJ1-2, is DTGVSQNPRHKITKRGQNVTFRCDPISEHNRLYWYRQTLGQGPEFLTYFQNEAQLEKSRLLSDRFSAERPKGSFSTLEIQRTEQGDSAMYLCSSSLEPYQVNYGYTFGSGTRLTVV.

This chain connects TRBV27 to TRBJ1-1; TRBD1 aligns across 10 bases. Germline trimming cut 4 bases from V and 4 bases from J; bases unmatched to any gene: 0. This CDR3 comprises 13 residues. Germline CDR1 is MNHEY and CDR2 is SMNVEV (reference sequence). The CDR3 region is CASSWDRGTEAFF. In DNA, the CDR3 is TGTGCCAGCAGTTGGGACAGGGGCACTGAAGCTTTCTTT.

V and J are TRBV2 and TRBJ1-5, with D uncertain. CDR3 length equals 13 residues. Trimming cost V 7 bases and J 2 bases, with 9 bases left between them. Germline assignment: CDR1 SNHLY and CDR2 FYNNEI. The CDR3 nucleotides are TGTGCCAGCATGGTGGGAGGCAATCAGCCCCAGCATTTT. Its translation is CASMVGGNQPQHF.

The chain carries TRBV19 and TRBJ1-5, with 9 bases identical to TRBD1. CDR1 is LNHDA, CDR2 SQIVND, per germline (reference sequence). Trimming at V came to 0 bases and at J to 8 bases, leaving 2 bases not matched to a gene. The CDR3 consists of 14 residues. The CDR3 nucleotides are TGTGCCAGTAGTATAGACGGGACAGGGAAGCCCCAGCATTTT. Amino acids: CASSIDGTGKPQHF.

The rearrangement uses TRBV7-6 and TRBJ1-3; TRBD1 is a possible D gene (6 bases). With 5 bases removed from V and 4 bases from J, the gap between germline ends came to 12 bases. Germline values: CDR1 SGHVS, CDR2 FNYEAQ. The CDR3 is 14 amino acids. Written as DNA, the CDR3 is TGTGCCAGCAGCCCGTTACAGGGCGGAAACACCATATATTTT. Its translation: CASSPLQGGNTIYF.

This chain links TRBV6-1 with TRBJ2-7; 7 nucleotides match TRBD1. Germline CDR1 and CDR2: MNHNS and SASEGT. The CDR3 is 15 amino acids. The junction had 12 bases not matched to a gene; V was cut back by 5 bases and J by 5 bases. CDR3 nucleotide sequence: TGTGCCAGCAGTCGAAGCTGGGACAGAAACGACGAGCAGTACTTC. Translated: CASSRSWDRNDEQYF.

A remark on this clone: With a much larger clone just one base away, this may be a read error. CDR3 sequence: CASSPTSGGNNEQFF. The CDR3 DNA reads as TGTGCCAGCAGCCCGACTAGCGGGGGGAACAATGAGCAGTTCTTC. V usage is TRBV5-5 and J usage is TRBJ2-1; 13 nucleotides line up with TRBD2. This CDR3 spans 15 amino acids. J gave up 5 bases and V 4 bases, and 3 bases lay outside the gene matches. Germline lookup yields CDR1 SGHKS and CDR2 YYEKEE (reference sequence).

This chain connects TRBV10-3 to TRBJ2-6; weak D call: TRBD2 (5 bases). V shed 4 bases and J shed 0 bases, with 10 bases lying between them. This CDR3 comprises 16 residues. CDR1 is ENHRY, CDR2 SYGVKD, per germline. The CDR3 DNA reads as TGTGCCATCAGTGGAGGGCCGGTCTCTGGGGCCAACGTCCTGACTTTC. Amino acid sequence: CAISGGPVSGANVLTF.

The J gene is TRBJ1-1, the V gene TRBV9; possibly TRBD1 for D (6 bases). The ends were cut back, 3 bases at V and 1 base at J, with 7 bases in the middle. The CDR3 has 13 amino acids. Germline CDR1 reads SGDLS; CDR2 reads YYNGEE. The CDR3 protein is CASSEGQNTEAFF. CDR3 bases: TGTGCCAGCAGCGAGGGACAGAACACTGAAGCTTTCTTT.

The V call is TRBV11-2, the J call TRBJ1-1; 7 bases are a match to TRBD1. The length of the CDR3 is 15 residues. Per the germline V gene, CDR1 is SGHAT and CDR2 is FQNNGV. Losses at the gene ends were 4 bases for V and 0 bases for J; bases not matched to a gene: 5. CDR3 coding DNA: TGTGCCAGCAGCTGGCGGGGACAGCTGAACACTGAAGCTTTCTTT. It specifies CASSWRGQLNTEAFF.

In its sample, this clone was seen once. The chain couples TRBV6-5 to TRBJ1-4; D might be TRBD1 (6 bases). This CDR3 comprises 16 residues. V was pared by 4 bases and J by 2 bases, with 14 bases between. Germline V gene lookup returns CDR1 MNHEY and CDR2 SVGAGI. CDR3 amino acids: CASSFRPGQTNEKLFF. For the CDR3, the DNA is TGTGCCAGCAGTTTCCGACCCGGACAGACTAATGAAAAACTGTTTTTT.

This sequence joins TRBV19 and TRBJ1-2, with D possibly TRBD1 on 5 matching bases. Trimming cost V 10 bases and J 4 bases, with 16 bases left between them. CDR1 and CDR2 (germline): LNHDA, SQIVND (reference sequence). This CDR3 region has 13 residues. The DNA for the CDR3 is TGTGCCACCCGAGTGACAGCAAGCTATGGCTACACCTTC. Its protein product is CATRVTASYGYTF.

The chain has TRBV15 and TRBJ2-3; no definite D call. Germline V gives CDR1 LNHNV, CDR2 YYDKDF (reference sequence). The ends were cut back, 1 base at V and 1 base at J, with 12 bases in the middle. The CDR3 covers 16 residues. The CDR3 nucleotides read TGTGCCACCAGCAGAGGGGCCGGATTGGGCACAGATACGCAGTATTTT. Its protein product is CATSRGAGLGTDTQYF.